The 32 T cell receptor beta chains reported below all come from one sample, sequenced in a study of shared clonotypes between healthy human individuals. Profiled with immunoSEQ multiplex PCR; TCRdb holds only in-frame clones, not every one. The sample includes under 120,000 clones, about 70% of them seen just once. Sequenced: memory CD8+ T cells sorted from blood. The sample's subset: CD45RO+ cells pooled with CCR7-negative TemRA cells. These receptor sequences come from a woman aged 25-40 years in good health.

This clone showed up just once. This chain connects TRBV5-1 to TRBJ1-4; no clear D gene. CDR3 length: 14 amino acids. V lost 5 bases and J 2 bases, leaving 10 bases between the germline ends. The germline V gene has CDR1 SGHRS and CDR2 YFSETQ. This chain's CDR3 is CASRSTSTNEKLFF. The CDR3 DNA reads as TGCGCCAGCAGGTCTACATCGACTAATGAAAAACTGTTTTTT.

The chain joins TRBV7-8 to TRBJ2-5; TRBD2 might be the D (7 bases). V was shortened by 5 bases and J by 1 base, with 14 bases between the two germline ends. This CDR3 contains 15 residues. Germline V gene lookup returns CDR1 SGHVS and CDR2 FQNEAQ. In DNA form, the CDR3 reads TGTGCCAGCAGCCGCAGGGGAGGGGGCCAAGAGACCCAGTACTTC. Protein product: CASSRRGGGQETQYF.

The CDR3 is CASSVAGTDEKLFF. For the CDR3, the DNA is TGTGCCAGCAGCGTCGCCGGGACAGATGAAAAACTGTTTTTT. This rearrangement joins TRBV9 to TRBJ1-4, with TRBD1 matching 7 bases. Losses at the gene ends were 2 bases for V and 6 bases for J; bases not matched to a gene: 4. Germline V lookup: CDR1 SGDLS, CDR2 YYNGEE. The CDR3 has 14 residues.

The chain recombines TRBV27 with TRBJ2-5, with 9 positions matching TRBD1. This CDR3 spans 14 amino acids. V shed 5 bases, J shed 2 bases, and the junction held 3 bases outside the gene matches. Looked up from germline, CDR1 is MNHEY and CDR2 is SMNVEV (reference sequence). CDR3 in amino acids: CASSPGQGQETQYF. The CDR3 DNA reads TGTGCCAGCAGTCCAGGACAGGGGCAAGAGACCCAGTACTTC.

This chain connects TRBV6-6 to TRBJ1-1; unclear D gene. Trimming shortened V by 2 bases and J by 1 base, and 11 bases separated the two germline ends. Germline CDR1 MNHNY, CDR2 SVGAGI (reference sequence). CDR3 size: 15 residues. CDR3 nucleotide sequence: TGTGCCAGCAGTTACATGGGCCCGTCGAACACTGAAGCTTTCTTT. This translates into CASSYMGPSNTEAFF.

This sequence joins TRBV14 and TRBJ2-7; 8 bases line up with TRBD2. The CDR3 consists of 15 residues. V was pared by 4 bases and J by 4 bases, with 9 bases of the junction left unmatched. Germline values: CDR1 SGHDN, CDR2 FVKESK. The CDR3 DNA reads as TGTGCCAGCAGCCCGTACGGGACTAGTCAGTACGAGCAGTACTTC. It encodes CASSPYGTSQYEQYF.

This sequence joins TRBV6-4 and TRBJ2-5; D possibly corresponds to TRBD1 (5 bases). This CDR3 spans 15 amino acids. Looked up from germline, CDR1 is MRHNA and CDR2 is SNTAGT. Trimming shortened V by 5 bases and J by 5 bases, and 18 bases separated the two germline ends. Written as DNA, the CDR3 is TGTGCCAGCAGTCCCTCCCCCAGGGTAGGGGAGACCCAGTACTTC. Encoded protein: CASSPSPRVGETQYF.

The rearrangement joins TRBV5-1 to TRBJ2-3; 10 bases agree with TRBD2. Germline lookup yields CDR1 SGHRS and CDR2 YFSETQ. V lost 4 bases to trimming and J lost 2 bases; unmatched junction nucleotides: 7. The CDR3 has 16 residues. In DNA form, the CDR3 reads TGCGCCAGCAGCCCGTTAGCGGGAGGCCCCACAGATACGCAGTATTTT. Protein product: CASSPLAGGPTDTQYF.

The chain recombines TRBV6-4 with TRBJ1-2, with D possibly TRBD1 on 6 matching bases. The germline V gene encodes CDR1 MRHNA and CDR2 SNTAGT. The length of the CDR3 is 15 residues. Deletions cut 3 bases from V and 4 bases from J, with 15 bases between. The CDR3 DNA is TGTGCCAGCAGTGAGTCGACAGGAGAATCCTATGGCTACACCTTC. Protein: CASSESTGESYGYTF.

This clone was observed a handful of times. The chain couples TRBV4-1 to TRBJ2-4; D may correspond to TRBD1 or TRBD2 (6 bases each). CDR1 is MGHRA, CDR2 YSYEKL, per germline. The CDR3 consists of 18 residues. V was clipped by 0 bases and J by 1 base, with 16 bases between them. The CDR3 bases are TGCGCCAGCAGCCAAGATTCCATGGGGGGCGTCGCCAAAAACATTCAGTACTTC. Amino acid sequence: CASSQDSMGGVAKNIQYF.

The table lists this clone with a few counts. The chain joins TRBV4-2 to TRBJ2-1, with D maybe TRBD2 (6 bases). Germline V CDR1 and CDR2: LGHNA, YNFKEQ. The CDR3 has 16 amino acids. The V end was cut by 0 bases, the J end by 2 bases, with 11 bases between. CDR3 sequence (DNA): TGTGCCAGCAGCCAAGATTCCAGCGGGCCCTACAATGAGCAGTTCTTC. It codes for CASSQDSSGPYNEQFF.

This clone was observed a handful of times. The chain combines TRBV7-4 with TRBJ1-1, with 7 bases identical to TRBD1. Losses at the gene ends were 3 bases for V and 3 bases for J; bases not matched to a gene: 4. Germline V gene sequence: CDR1 SGHVT, CDR2 SQSDAQ. The CDR3 has 14 residues. The CDR3 here is CASSLSRGDTEAFF. The CDR3 bases are TGTGCCAGCAGCTTGTCCAGGGGGGACACTGAAGCTTTCTTT.

This rearrangement joins TRBV6-1 to TRBJ1-2; the match to TRBD1 covers 10 bases. CDR1 MNHNS and CDR2 SASEGT come from the germline V gene. V was pared by 1 base and J by 4 bases, with 6 bases of the junction left unmatched. The CDR3 loop spans 16 amino acids. The CDR3 sequence: CASSEVGTGEIYGYTF. In nucleotides, the CDR3 is TGTGCCAGCAGTGAAGTTGGGACAGGGGAAATCTATGGCTACACCTTC.

The chain employs TRBV5-1 and TRBJ2-7; 11 bases are a match to TRBD1. In germline, CDR1 is SGHRS, CDR2 YFSETQ. The ends lost 2 bases at V and 5 bases at J; junction bases unmatched: 9. The CDR3 loop spans 16 amino acids. CDR3: CASSFRSGQGAHEQYF. CDR3 nucleotides: TGCGCCAGCAGCTTCAGAAGCGGACAGGGGGCCCACGAGCAGTACTTC.

The chain is built from TRBV14 and TRBJ2-7; TRBD1 aligns across 8 bases. The CDR3 contains 15 residues. V was clipped by 4 bases and J by 4 bases; unmatched bases: 9. The V gene's germline CDR1 is SGHDN and CDR2 FVKESK. CDR3 loop: CASSPIDRGLYEQYF. The CDR3 DNA is TGTGCCAGCAGCCCAATCGACAGGGGCTTATACGAGCAGTACTTC.

The chain is built from TRBV7-6 and TRBJ2-1; no definite D call. Germline V gene data show CDR1 as SGHVS and CDR2 as FNYEAQ. Trimming stripped 2 bases from V and 8 bases from J, with 19 bases between. There are 16 residues in the CDR3. CDR3 residues: CASSLNILWVVHEQFF. The CDR3 nucleotides read TGTGCCAGCAGCTTAAATATCCTGTGGGTAGTCCATGAGCAGTTCTTC. Supplemented by reference TRBV7-6 and TRBJ2-1, the full variable domain reads GAGVSQSPRYKVTKRGQDVALRCDPISGHVSLYWYRQALGQGPEFLTYFNYEAQQDKSGLPNDRFSAERPEGSISTLTIQRTEQRDSAMYRCASSLNILWVVHEQFFGPGTRLTVL.

The chain couples TRBV2 to TRBJ2-1; 12 bases fit TRBD2. The germline CDR1 and CDR2 sequences are SNHLY and FYNNEI. Unmatched junction bases numbered 1, after V lost 6 bases and J lost 7 bases. The CDR3 covers 13 residues. The CDR3 bases are TGTGCCAGCAGAGGGACTAGCGGGAATGAGCAGTTCTTC. Protein sequence: CASRGTSGNEQFF. The whole variable domain, filled in from reference TRBV2 and TRBJ2-1, reads EPEVTQTPSHQVTQMGQEVILRCVPISNHLYFYWYRQILGQKVEFLVSFYNNEISEKSEIFDDQFSVERPDGSNFTLKIRSTKLEDSAMYFCASRGTSGNEQFFGPGTRLTVL.

The chain uses TRBV7-7 and TRBJ2-1; 8 bases align to TRBD2. This CDR3 is 14 amino acids long. The ends lost 2 bases at V and 8 bases at J; junction bases unmatched: 5. Germline V gene lookup returns CDR1 SSHAT and CDR2 FNYEAQ (reference sequence). For the CDR3, the DNA is TGTGCCAGCAGCTTAAACGGGAGGGAGGATGAGCAGTTCTTC. Translation: CASSLNGREDEQFF.

This clone has only a few counts. The V call is TRBV28, the J call TRBJ2-1; TRBD1 matches at 8 bases. The V segment lost 6 bases and the J segment 2 bases; nucleotides outside the gene matches: 6. The CDR3 length is 15 residues. CDR1 is MDHEN, CDR2 SYDVKM, per germline. CDR3 coding DNA: TGTGCCAGCAGCATGACAGGGGAACCCTACAATGAGCAGTTCTTC. Translated, it gives CASSMTGEPYNEQFF. The full variable domain, in which reference TRBV28 and TRBJ2-1 provide the parts outside the CDR3, is DVKVTQSSRYLVKRTGEKVFLECVQDMDHENMFWYRQDPGLGLRLIYFSYDVKMKEKGDIPEGYSVSREKKERFSLILESASTNQTSMYLCASSMTGEPYNEQFFGPGTRLTVL.

The table lists this clone with many counts. The gene calls are TRBV25-1 and TRBJ2-2; D not certain. The germline gives CDR1 MGHDK, CDR2 SYGVNS. CDR3 size: 16 residues. V shed 4 bases and J shed 0 bases, with 12 bases lying between them. The CDR3 sequence is CASSAHPEANTGELFF. CDR3 DNA: TGTGCCAGCAGTGCACATCCTGAGGCGAACACCGGGGAGCTGTTTTTT.

The genes are TRBV7-6 and TRBJ2-3, with D perhaps TRBD2 (5 bases). The ends were cut back, 5 bases at V and 7 bases at J, with 7 bases in the middle. From germline, CDR1 is SGHVS and CDR2 FNYEAQ. The CDR3 has 11 amino acids. CDR3 protein: CASSEGYTQYF. The CDR3 region has the DNA TGTGCCAGCAGCGAGGGTTATACGCAGTATTTT.

The CDR3 DNA sequence: TGCAGCGTGGTAGCGGGTTTAGGGAATGAGCAGTTCTTC. This codes for CSVVAGLGNEQFF. V gene TRBV29-1 combines with J gene TRBJ2-1; 7 bases are a match to TRBD2. CDR1 and CDR2 (germline): SQVTM, ANQGSEA. V lost 6 bases, J lost 7 bases, and 9 bases stayed unmatched. CDR3 length: 13 amino acids.

The chain couples TRBV6-5 to TRBJ1-1; D not certain. Germline CDR1 and CDR2: MNHEY and SVGAGI. With 8 bases removed from V and 3 bases from J, the gap between germline ends came to 10 bases. The CDR3 is 12 amino acids. CDR3 residues: CASRGGDTEAFF. CDR3 in DNA: TGTGCCAGCCGCGGTGGGGACACTGAAGCTTTCTTT.

This rearrangement joins TRBV9 to TRBJ1-1, with D possibly TRBD1 on 6 matching bases. CDR1 and CDR2 (germline): SGDLS, YYNGEE. Between the trimmed V and J ends, which lost 0 bases and 6 bases, there was a span of 21 bases. This CDR3 comprises 17 residues. Written as DNA, the CDR3 is TGTGCCAGCAGCGTAGGCGGCAGGGGATTTTACGGCGCTGAAGCTTTCTTT. This encodes CASSVGGRGFYGAEAFF.

The chain combines TRBV27 with TRBJ2-2, with D unresolved. Trimming shortened V by 0 bases and J by 7 bases, and 6 bases separated the two germline ends. The CDR3 covers 13 residues. Per germline, CDR1 MNHEY and CDR2 SMNVEV (reference sequence). CDR3 region: CASSLSYIGELFF. The CDR3 DNA reads TGTGCCAGCAGTTTATCGTATATCGGGGAGCTGTTTTTT.

The V call is TRBV7-9, the J call TRBJ1-1; no firm D call. CDR1 SEHNR and CDR2 FQNEAQ come from the germline V gene (reference sequence). CDR3 length: 13 amino acids. Trimming shortened V by 6 bases and J by 1 base, and 9 bases separated the two germline ends. For the CDR3, the DNA is TGTGCCAGCAGTTATGATACGAACACTGAAGCTTTCTTT. Translating gives CASSYDTNTEAFF.

The chain has TRBV11-2 and TRBJ2-3; 16 bases agree with TRBD2. The CDR3 length is 15 residues. Trimming took 3 bases from V and 6 from J; bases not matched to a gene: 0. Per germline, CDR1 SGHAT and CDR2 FQNNGV. The CDR3 reads CASSLGLAGGDTQYF. CDR3 DNA: TGTGCCAGCAGCTTGGGACTAGCGGGGGGGGATACGCAGTATTTT.

Notes on this clone: The sample contains more than one DNA sequence encoding this CDR3. The chain combines TRBV9 with TRBJ2-3; TRBD2 matches at 10 bases. Trimming cost V 8 bases and J 4 bases; bases outside gene matches: 7. The CDR3 contains 14 residues. The germline V gene encodes CDR1 SGDLS and CDR2 YYNGEE. Here the CDR3 reads CASSLAGAADTQYF. The CDR3 DNA reads as TGTGCCAGTTCCCTAGCGGGAGCGGCAGATACGCAGTATTTT. The whole variable domain, filled in from reference TRBV9 and TRBJ2-3, reads DSGVTQTPKHLITATGQRVTLRCSPRSGDLSVYWYQQSLDQGLQFLIQYYNGEERAKGNILERFSAQQFPDLHSELNLSSLELGDSALYFCASSLAGAADTQYFGPGTRLTVL.

This clone was recorded a few times. The chain recombines TRBV28 with TRBJ2-1, with 7 bases aligning to TRBD1. The CDR3 runs to 14 residues. Germline V lookup: CDR1 MDHEN, CDR2 SYDVKM. Trimming cost V 2 bases and J 14 bases; bases outside gene matches: 12. The CDR3 bases are TGTGCCAGCAGTTTAAGACCTCCGACAGGGAGAAAGTTCTTC. Translating it yields CASSLRPPTGRKFF.

The chain couples TRBV19 to TRBJ2-4; perhaps TRBD1 as D (6 bases). In germline, CDR1 is LNHDA, CDR2 SQIVND (reference sequence). Trimming removed 9 bases at V and 0 bases at J, with 15 bases between. The CDR3 contains 15 residues. The CDR3 sequence: CASKRDILAKNIQYF. CDR3 sequence (DNA): TGTGCCAGCAAGAGGGACATCTTAGCCAAAAACATTCAGTACTTC.

J is TRBJ2-2 and V is TRBV19; a possible D gene is TRBD1 (6 bases). Per germline, CDR1 LNHDA and CDR2 SQIVND (reference sequence). This CDR3 is 16 amino acids long. V lost 1 base to trimming and J lost 6 bases, with 15 bases between them. CDR3 protein: CASSIGGDKIPGELFF. The CDR3 DNA follows: TGTGCCAGTAGTATAGGTGGGGACAAGATCCCCGGGGAGCTGTTTTTT.

The rearrangement links TRBV27 to TRBJ2-7; D remains ambiguous. Germline lookup yields CDR1 MNHEY and CDR2 SMNVEV (reference sequence). CDR3 length equals 14 residues. The germline V and J ends were trimmed by 2 bases and 1 base, with 9 bases remaining between them. CDR3 nucleotides: TGTGCCAGCAGTTTAAGGGCCGTGTCCTACGAGCAGTACTTC. Amino acids: CASSLRAVSYEQYF.